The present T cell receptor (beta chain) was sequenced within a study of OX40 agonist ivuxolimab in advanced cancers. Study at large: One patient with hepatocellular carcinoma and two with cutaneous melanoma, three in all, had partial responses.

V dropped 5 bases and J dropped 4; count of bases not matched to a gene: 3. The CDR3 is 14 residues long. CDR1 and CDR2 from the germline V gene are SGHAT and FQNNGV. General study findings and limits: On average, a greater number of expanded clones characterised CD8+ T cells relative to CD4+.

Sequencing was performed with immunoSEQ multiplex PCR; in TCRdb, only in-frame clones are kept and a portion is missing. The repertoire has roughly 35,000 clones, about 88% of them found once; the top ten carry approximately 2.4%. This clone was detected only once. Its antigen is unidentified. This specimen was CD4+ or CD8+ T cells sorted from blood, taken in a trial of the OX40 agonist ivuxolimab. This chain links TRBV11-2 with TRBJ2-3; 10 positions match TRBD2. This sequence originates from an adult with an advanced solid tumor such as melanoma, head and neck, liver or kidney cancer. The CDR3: CASSSGGAPDTQYF. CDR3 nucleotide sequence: TGTGCCAGCAGCAGCGGGGGGGCCCCAGATACGCAGTATTTT.